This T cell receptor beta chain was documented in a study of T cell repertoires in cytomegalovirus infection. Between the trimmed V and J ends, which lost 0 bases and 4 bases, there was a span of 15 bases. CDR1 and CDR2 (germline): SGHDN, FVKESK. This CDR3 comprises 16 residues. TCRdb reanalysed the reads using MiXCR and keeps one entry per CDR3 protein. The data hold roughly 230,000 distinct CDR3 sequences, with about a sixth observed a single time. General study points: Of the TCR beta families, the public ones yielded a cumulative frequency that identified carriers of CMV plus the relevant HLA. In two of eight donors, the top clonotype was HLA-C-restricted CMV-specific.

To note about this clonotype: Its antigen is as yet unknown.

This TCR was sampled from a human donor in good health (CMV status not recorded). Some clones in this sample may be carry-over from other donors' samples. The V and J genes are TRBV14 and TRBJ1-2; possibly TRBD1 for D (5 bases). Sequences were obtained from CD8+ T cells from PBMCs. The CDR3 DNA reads TGTGCCAGCAGCCAAGAAGGGGCAGGGTTGGTCTATGGCTACACCTTC. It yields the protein CASSQEGAGLVYGYTF.